The 16 T cell receptor beta chains listed next were all sequenced from one sample in a study of blood T cell repertoires in COVID-19. TCRdb keeps only in-frame clones here, not all; method: immunoSEQ multiplex PCR. This table holds hundreds of thousands of clones, approximately 90% found once. The sequenced sample consisted of peripheral blood. Receptor source: a man aged 18 to 30 with COVID-19, enrolled during active disease.

V is TRBV29-1 and J is TRBJ2-3, with TRBD2 identical over 11 bases. The germline CDR1 and CDR2 sequences are SQVTM and ANQGSEA. V was clipped by 8 bases and J by 2 bases; unmatched bases: 3. The CDR3 consists of 13 residues. CDR3 coding DNA: TGCAGCCTTAGCGGGAGGGCCACAGATACGCAGTATTTT. This sequence encodes CSLSGRATDTQYF.

The chain has TRBV5-1 and TRBJ2-7; a weak D match, TRBD1 (5 bases). CDR1 and CDR2 from the germline V gene are SGHRS and YFSETQ. V lost 4 bases and J lost 0, with 14 bases in between. This CDR3 is 15 amino acids long. The CDR3 spells CASSGGAVNSYEQYF. CDR3 coding DNA: TGCGCCAGCAGCGGTGGGGCGGTTAACTCCTACGAGCAGTACTTC. Drawing the rest from reference TRBV5-1 and TRBJ2-7, the complete variable domain is KAGVTQTPRYLIKTRGQQVTLSCSPISGHRSVSWYQQTPGQGLQFLFEYFSETQRNKGNFPGRFSGRQFSNSRSEMNVSTLELGDSALYLCASSGGAVNSYEQYFGPGTRLTVT.

The V gene is TRBV5-6, the J gene TRBJ2-7, with D tentatively TRBD1 (6 bases). The V gene's germline CDR1 is SGHDT and CDR2 YYEEEE. V lost 0 bases and J lost 4, with 11 bases in between. The CDR3 contains 14 residues. The CDR3 protein is CASSLDRVTYEQYF. For the CDR3, the DNA is TGTGCCAGCAGCTTGGACAGGGTAACGTACGAGCAGTACTTC.

V gene TRBV5-1 combines with J gene TRBJ1-1; D may be TRBD1 (6 bases). The germline CDR1 and CDR2 sequences are SGHRS and YFSETQ. This CDR3 is 17 amino acids long. V gave up 7 bases and J gave up 4 bases, with 26 bases separating them. In DNA form, the CDR3 reads TGCGCCAGCGACGTTGGGAGGGGACATGGTGTGGGCACTGAAGCTTTCTTT. It specifies CASDVGRGHGVGTEAFF.

In this sample, this clone turned up once. The V call is TRBV29-1, the J call TRBJ1-2, with a possible D match to TRBD1 (5 bases). Deletions cut 3 bases from V and 3 bases from J, with 8 bases between. This CDR3 region has 12 residues. The V gene's germline CDR1 is SQVTM and CDR2 ANQGSEA. The DNA for the CDR3 is TGCAGCGTTGAGGGGCAGGACTATGGCTACACCTTC. Protein: CSVEGQDYGYTF. Looking up the rest from reference TRBV29-1 and TRBJ1-2 gives the full variable domain: SAVISQKPSRDICQRGTSLTIQCQVDSQVTMMFWYRQQPGQSLTLIATANQGSEATYESGFVIDKFPISRPNLTFSTLTVSNMSPEDSSIYLCSVEGQDYGYTFGSGTRLTVV.

The table lists this clone with a few counts. The rearrangement links TRBV5-6 to TRBJ1-4, with D possibly matching TRBD1 (6 bases). Looked up from germline, CDR1 is SGHDT and CDR2 is YYEEEE. The CDR3 loop spans 14 amino acids. Trimming took 1 base from V and 8 from J, leaving 12 bases between them. The DNA of the CDR3 is TGTGCCAGCAGCTTGCGGCAGGGGAACGAAAAACTGTTTTTT. Its translation is CASSLRQGNEKLFF.

The genes are TRBV6-5 and TRBJ2-7; TRBD2 agrees at 14 bases. CDR3 size: 15 residues. Germline V gene data show CDR1 as MNHEY and CDR2 as SVGAGI. The V and J ends lost 8 bases and 0 bases, in that order; junction bases with no gene match: 3. CDR3: CASGGLAGVSYEQYF. CDR3 sequence (DNA): TGTGCCAGCGGGGGACTAGCGGGGGTCTCCTACGAGCAGTACTTC.

The chain is built from TRBV5-6 and TRBJ2-7, with TRBD1 matching over 9 bases. Germline CDR1 and CDR2: SGHDT and YYEEEE. The V gene end was trimmed by 1 base and the J gene end by 4 bases; junction bases not matched to a gene: 9. This CDR3 is built from 16 residues. The CDR3 here is CASSLRVGQGWYEQYF. The DNA of the CDR3 is TGTGCCAGCAGCTTGAGAGTTGGACAGGGGTGGTACGAGCAGTACTTC.

The CDR3 region is CASRDLSDRVYEQYF. DNA of the CDR3: TGTGCCAGCAGAGATCTCTCGGACAGGGTCTACGAGCAGTACTTC. The rearrangement uses TRBV27 and TRBJ2-7; 8 bases agree with TRBD1. The CDR3 covers 15 residues. After removal of 6 bases from V and 3 bases from J, the junction contained 10 bases not matched to a gene. In germline, CDR1 is MNHEY, CDR2 SMNVEV (reference sequence).

V gene TRBV24-1 combines with J gene TRBJ2-1; 12 bases are a match to TRBD2. This CDR3 contains 16 residues. After removal of 3 bases from V and 5 bases from J, the junction contained 4 bases not matched to a gene. Germline CDR1 KGHDR, CDR2 SFDVKD. The CDR3 sequence: CATSDASGRADNEQFF. The CDR3 bases are TGTGCCACCAGTGATGCTAGCGGGAGGGCCGACAATGAGCAGTTCTTC.

The V call is TRBV3-1 (or the pseudogene TRBV3-2), the J call TRBJ2-7, with TRBD1 matching over 9 bases. CDR3 length: 14 residues. Trimming at V came to 4 bases and at J to 4 bases, leaving 5 bases not matched to a gene. Germline V gene lookup returns CDR1 LGHDT and CDR2 YNNKEL (reference sequence). The CDR3 reads CASSLPGQGYEQYF. The CDR3 region has the DNA TGTGCCAGCAGCCTCCCGGGACAGGGTTACGAGCAGTACTTC.

In DNA form, the CDR3 reads TGTGCCAGCAATCCAGGACTAGCGGGACTCAATGAGCAGTTCTTC. This translates into CASNPGLAGLNEQFF. J is TRBJ2-1 and V is TRBV6-5, with 12 bases aligning to TRBD2. This CDR3 contains 15 residues. Trimming at V came to 7 bases and at J to 6 bases, leaving 7 bases not matched to a gene. Germline V gene data show CDR1 as MNHEY and CDR2 as SVGAGI.

The chain couples TRBV5-1 to TRBJ2-7; 8 positions match TRBD2. Germline V gives CDR1 SGHRS, CDR2 YFSETQ. Trimming took 4 bases from V and 5 from J; bases not matched to a gene: 11. This CDR3 has 15 amino acids. The chain's CDR3 is CASSPRSGSTDEQYF. The CDR3 nucleotides read TGCGCCAGCAGCCCTCGGAGCGGGAGTACGGACGAGCAGTACTTC.

Turning to this clone: An end of the junction does not agree with germline; a read error may underlie this. V usage is TRBV6-1 and J usage is TRBJ1-4, with D uncertain. The CDR3 loop spans 17 amino acids. CDR1 and CDR2 from the germline V gene are MNHNS and SASEGT. The CDR3, as DNA: TGTGCCAGCAGCGAAGTCAAAAATCGTAACATCCTTGAAAAACTGTTTTTT. It yields the protein CASSEVKNRNILEKLFF.

The CDR3, as DNA: TGTGCCAGCAGCTTGCGACCTGGGACAGGGGGAGGCGAGCAGTACTTC. Its translation: CASSLRPGTGGGEQYF. The rearrangement uses TRBV5-4 and TRBJ2-7, with 11 bases matching TRBD1. The CDR3 sequence is 16 residues long. V lost 1 base and J lost 6; bases outside the gene matches: 9. CDR1 and CDR2 from the germline V gene are SGHNT and YYREEE (reference sequence).

V and J are TRBV15 and TRBJ1-4; no clear D gene. This CDR3 has 14 residues. Germline CDR1 and CDR2: LNHNV and YYDKDF (reference sequence). Trimming left V 0 bases short and J 11 bases short, with 13 bases between. The CDR3: CATSRDLEGGKLFF. The CDR3 DNA sequence: TGTGCCACCAGCAGAGATCTGGAGGGTGGGAAACTGTTTTTT.